This T cell receptor beta chain is drawn from a study of metastatic and nonmetastatic thyroid tumors. In this sample, this clone turned up a few times. Antigen: not known. Each patient came to thyroid surgery without any prior treatment (of any kind). The CDR3 runs 13 residues. Germline CDR1 SGHDT, CDR2 YYEEEE. V was clipped by 1 base and J by 4 bases, with 8 bases between them. Study-level results: Across blood and tumor, TCR beta diversity in malignant thyroid tumors was reportedly significantly higher than in benign nodules.

TCRdb re-analyzed the PCR reads through MiXCR. The table records about 20,000 clones, around 30% of them present only once. This receptor was obtained from a female donor with papillary thyroid cancer or a benign thyroid nodule (not recorded which). Some clones in this sample may be carry-over from other donors' samples. Sequencing was performed on blood. The chain couples TRBV5-6 to TRBJ1-2; D is perhaps TRBD1 (6 bases). The CDR3 protein is CASSLTGFYGYTF. The CDR3, as DNA: TGTGCCAGCAGCTTGACAGGGTTCTATGGCTACACCTTC.